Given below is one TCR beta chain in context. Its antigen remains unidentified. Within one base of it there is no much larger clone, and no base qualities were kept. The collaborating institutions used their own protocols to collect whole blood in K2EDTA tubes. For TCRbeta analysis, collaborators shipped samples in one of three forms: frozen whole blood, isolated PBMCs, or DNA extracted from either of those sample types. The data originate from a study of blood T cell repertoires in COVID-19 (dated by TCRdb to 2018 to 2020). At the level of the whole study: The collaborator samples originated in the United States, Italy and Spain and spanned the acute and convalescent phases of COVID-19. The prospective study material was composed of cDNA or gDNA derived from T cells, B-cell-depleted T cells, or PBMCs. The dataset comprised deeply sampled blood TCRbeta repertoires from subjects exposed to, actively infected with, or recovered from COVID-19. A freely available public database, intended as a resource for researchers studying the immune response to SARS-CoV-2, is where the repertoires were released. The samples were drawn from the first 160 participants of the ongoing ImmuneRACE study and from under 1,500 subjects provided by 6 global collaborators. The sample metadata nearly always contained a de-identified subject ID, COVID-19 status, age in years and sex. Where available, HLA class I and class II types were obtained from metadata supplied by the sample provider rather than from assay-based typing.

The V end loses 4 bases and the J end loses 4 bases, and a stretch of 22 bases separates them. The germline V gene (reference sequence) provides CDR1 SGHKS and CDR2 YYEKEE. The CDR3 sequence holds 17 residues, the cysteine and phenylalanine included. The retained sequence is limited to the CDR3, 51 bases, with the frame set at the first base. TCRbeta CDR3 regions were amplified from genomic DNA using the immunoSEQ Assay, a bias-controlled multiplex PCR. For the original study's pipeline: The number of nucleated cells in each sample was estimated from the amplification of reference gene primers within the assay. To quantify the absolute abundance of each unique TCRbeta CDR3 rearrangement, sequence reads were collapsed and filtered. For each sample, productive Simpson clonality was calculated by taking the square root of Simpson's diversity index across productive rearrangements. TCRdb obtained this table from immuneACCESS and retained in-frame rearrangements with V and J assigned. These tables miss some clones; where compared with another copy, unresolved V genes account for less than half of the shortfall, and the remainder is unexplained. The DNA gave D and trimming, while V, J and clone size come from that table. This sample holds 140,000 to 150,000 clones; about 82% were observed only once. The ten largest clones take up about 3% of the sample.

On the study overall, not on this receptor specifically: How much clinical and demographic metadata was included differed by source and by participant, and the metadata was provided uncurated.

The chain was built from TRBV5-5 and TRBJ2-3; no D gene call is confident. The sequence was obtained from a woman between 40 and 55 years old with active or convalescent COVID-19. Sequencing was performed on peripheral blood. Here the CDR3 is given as CASSPVGPSLGADTQYF. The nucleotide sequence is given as TGTGCCAGCAGCCCGGTGGGCCCAAGCCTGGGCGCAGATACGCAGTATTTT.